This TCR beta chain emerged from a study of blood T cell repertoires in COVID-19. Study background: Sample material is recorded as cDNA or gDNA derived from T cells, B-cell-depleted T cells, or PBMCs.

In Seattle, patients joined the study during active infection and were tracked longitudinally. With V trimmed by 5 bases and J by 5 bases, 9 bases remained unmatched. This CDR3 contains 15 residues. Germline CDR1 and CDR2: SGHTA and FQGNSA. In the authors' methods: It was from reference gene primer amplification that nucleated cell counts were estimated. Sequenced by immunoSEQ multiplex PCR; TCRdb stores in-frame clones only, minus some. V and J calls and clone size are those listed in that table; D and trimming were worked out from the DNA. Of 250,000 to 300,000 clones in the sample, around 90% were seen once.

The sample comprised peripheral blood. The chain recombines TRBV7-2 with TRBJ2-5, with 9 bases fitting TRBD1. This TCR derives from a woman aged 50 to 65 with COVID-19, enrolled during active disease. In nucleotides, the CDR3 is TGTGCCAGCAGCACTCACGGGACAGGGTACGAGACCCAGTACTTC. Protein product: CASSTHGTGYETQYF.